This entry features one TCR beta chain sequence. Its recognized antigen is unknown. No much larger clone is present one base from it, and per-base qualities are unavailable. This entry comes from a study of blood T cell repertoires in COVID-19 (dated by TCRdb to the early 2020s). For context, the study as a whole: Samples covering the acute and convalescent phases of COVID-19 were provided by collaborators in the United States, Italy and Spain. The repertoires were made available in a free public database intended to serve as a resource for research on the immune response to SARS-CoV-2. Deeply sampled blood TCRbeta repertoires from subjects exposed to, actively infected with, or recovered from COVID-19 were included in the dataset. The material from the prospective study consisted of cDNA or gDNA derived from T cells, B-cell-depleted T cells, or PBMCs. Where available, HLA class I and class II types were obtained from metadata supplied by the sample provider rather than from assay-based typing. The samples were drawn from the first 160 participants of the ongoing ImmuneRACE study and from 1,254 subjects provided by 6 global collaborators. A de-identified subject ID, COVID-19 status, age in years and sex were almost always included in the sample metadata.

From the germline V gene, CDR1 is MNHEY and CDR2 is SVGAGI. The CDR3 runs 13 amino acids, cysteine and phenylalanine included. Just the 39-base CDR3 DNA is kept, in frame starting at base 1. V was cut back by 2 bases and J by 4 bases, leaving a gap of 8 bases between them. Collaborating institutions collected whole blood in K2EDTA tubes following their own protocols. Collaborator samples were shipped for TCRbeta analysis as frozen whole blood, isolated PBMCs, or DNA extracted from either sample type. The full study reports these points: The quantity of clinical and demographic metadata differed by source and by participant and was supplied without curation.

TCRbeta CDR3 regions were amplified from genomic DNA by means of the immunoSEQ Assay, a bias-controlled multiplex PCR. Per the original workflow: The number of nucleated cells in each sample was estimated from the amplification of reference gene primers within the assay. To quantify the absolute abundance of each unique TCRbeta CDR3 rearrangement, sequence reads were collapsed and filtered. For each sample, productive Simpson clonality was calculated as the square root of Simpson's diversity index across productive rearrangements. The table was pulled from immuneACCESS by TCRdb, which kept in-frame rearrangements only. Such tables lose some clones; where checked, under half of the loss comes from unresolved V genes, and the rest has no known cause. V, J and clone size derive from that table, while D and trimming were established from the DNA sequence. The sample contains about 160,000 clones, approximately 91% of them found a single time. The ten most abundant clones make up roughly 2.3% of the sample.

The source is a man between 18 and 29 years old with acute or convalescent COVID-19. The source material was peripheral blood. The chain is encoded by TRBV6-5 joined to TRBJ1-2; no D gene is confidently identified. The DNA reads TGTGCCAGCAGTTACGTCGGGTCCTATGGCTACACCTTC. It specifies CASSYVGSYGYTF.